This T cell receptor beta chain was recorded in a study of T cells after yellow fever vaccination. TCRdb itself ran the 5' RACE reads through MiXCR, one entry per CDR3 protein. Here the sample spans 620,000 or so distinct CDR3 sequences, 9% to 15% being singletons. With V trimmed by 4 bases and J by 1 base, 11 bases remained unmatched. This CDR3 has 17 residues. CDR1 is SQVTM, CDR2 ANQGSEA, per germline. This sequence originates from a young man who received the YFV17D yellow fever vaccine. The chain combines TRBV29-1 with TRBJ2-3, with 10 bases identical to TRBD2. The sequencing here drew on PBMCs, taken on the day of the yellow fever booster vaccination. The CDR3 DNA sequence: TGCAGCGTTGGGGGGACTAGCGAAAGGGGAGGCACAGATACGCAGTATTTT. Translated, it gives CSVGGTSERGGTDTQYF.